This T cell receptor (beta chain) stems from a study of breast tumors, draining lymph nodes, adjacent tissues. Study observations and caveats: The data were judged consistent with most tumor T cells coming from lymph node and expanding in tumor. Data only fit, rather than demonstrated, lymph node origin of most tumor T cells.

V dropped 4 bases and J dropped 6; count of bases not matched to a gene: 3. Germline V lookup: CDR1 SGHTA, CDR2 FQGTGA. The CDR3 covers 14 residues. There are many counts of this clonotype. What it binds is not known. The lymph nodes were axillary draining lymph nodes from breast cancer patients. TCRdb re-called the multiplex PCR reads through MiXCR, storing one row per CDR3 protein. The sample includes about 130,000 distinct CDR3 sequences, 21% of them seen just once. The sample was axillary lymph node tissue. The source of this sequence is a female donor with breast cancer. Some clones in this sample may be carry-over from other donors' samples. The chain couples TRBV7-3 to TRBJ2-1, with 10 bases lining up with TRBD2. CDR3 amino acids: CASSSSGSGNEQFF. The CDR3 coding sequence is TGTGCCAGCAGCTCTAGCGGGAGTGGCAATGAGCAGTTCTTC.